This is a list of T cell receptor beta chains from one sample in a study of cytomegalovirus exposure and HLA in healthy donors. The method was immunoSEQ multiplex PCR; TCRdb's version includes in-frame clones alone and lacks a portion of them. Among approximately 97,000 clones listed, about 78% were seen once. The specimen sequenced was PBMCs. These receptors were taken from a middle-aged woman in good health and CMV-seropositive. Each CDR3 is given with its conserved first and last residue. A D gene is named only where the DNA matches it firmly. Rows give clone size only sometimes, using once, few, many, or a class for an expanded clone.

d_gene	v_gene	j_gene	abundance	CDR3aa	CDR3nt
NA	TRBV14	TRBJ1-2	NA	CASSQTGTGGYTF	TGTGCCAGCAGCCAGACAGGTACAGGTGGCTACACCTTC
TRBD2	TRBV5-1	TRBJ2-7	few	CASSLGGTSGIGRYEQYF	TGCGCCAGCAGCTTGGGCGGGACTAGCGGGATCGGTAGGTACGAGCAGTACTTC
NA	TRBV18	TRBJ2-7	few	CASSGDSSYEQYF	TGTGCCAGCTCAGGGGACTCGTCCTACGAGCAGTACTTC
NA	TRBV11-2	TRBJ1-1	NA	CASSRNQQVGNTEAFF	TGTGCCAGCAGCCGCAACCAACAGGTCGGGAACACTGAAGCTTTCTTT
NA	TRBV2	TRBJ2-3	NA	CASSAQGTQYF	TGTGCCAGCAGTGCTCAGGGTACGCAGTATTTT
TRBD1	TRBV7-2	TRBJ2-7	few	CASSITYRGPDYEQYF	TGTGCCAGCAGCATAACCTACAGGGGCCCAGACTACGAGCAGTACTTC
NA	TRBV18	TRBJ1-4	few	CASSPRTGRREKLFF	TGTGCCAGCTCACCACGAACAGGGAGACGAGAAAAACTGTTTTTT
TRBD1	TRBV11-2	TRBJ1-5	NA	CASSLGRGQRNQPQHF	TGTGCCAGCAGCTTAGGCAGGGGGCAACGAAATCAGCCCCAGCATTTT
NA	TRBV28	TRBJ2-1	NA	CASSLVAGPQFF	TGTGCCAGCAGTTTAGTGGCGGGACCGCAGTTCTTC
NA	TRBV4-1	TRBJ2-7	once	CASSQDLYSGTDTYEQYF	TGCGCCAGCAGCCAAGATTTGTATAGCGGGACAGACACCTACGAGCAGTACTTC
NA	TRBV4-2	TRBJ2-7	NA	CASSPHQQIAYEQYF	TGTGCCAGCAGCCCGCACCAACAGATAGCCTACGAGCAGTACTTC
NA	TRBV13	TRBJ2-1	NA	CASSFLIRGDEQFF	TGTGCCAGCAGCTTTCTAATCCGAGGCGATGAGCAGTTCTTC
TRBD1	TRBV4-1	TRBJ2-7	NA	CASSQFGQGYEQYF	TGCGCCAGCAGCCAGTTTGGACAGGGCTACGAGCAGTACTTC
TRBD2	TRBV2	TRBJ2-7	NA	CASRGTTNYEQYF	TGTGCCAGCAGAGGGACTACCAACTACGAGCAGTACTTC
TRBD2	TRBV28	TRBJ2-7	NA	CASSLVGGLAGGPKESEQYF	TGTGCCAGCAGTTTAGTGGGGGGACTAGCGGGAGGGCCGAAGGAATCCGAGCAGTACTTC
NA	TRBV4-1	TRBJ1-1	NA	CASSPEHKTTEAFF	TGCGCCAGCAGCCCGGAGCACAAAACCACTGAAGCTTTCTTT
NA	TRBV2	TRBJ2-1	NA	CASSRLVYSYNEQFF	TGTGCCAGCAGTCGACTAGTCTATTCCTACAATGAGCAGTTCTTC
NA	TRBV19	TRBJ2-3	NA	CASSIGPITDTQYF	TGTGCCAGTAGTATCGGTCCGATCACAGATACGCAGTATTTT
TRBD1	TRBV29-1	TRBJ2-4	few	CSVLTGGKNIQYF	TGCAGCGTTCTGACAGGGGGGAAAAACATTCAGTACTTC
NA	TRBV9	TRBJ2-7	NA	CASSVAPDSSYEQYF	TGTGCCAGCAGCGTAGCCCCGGACAGCTCCTACGAGCAGTACTTC
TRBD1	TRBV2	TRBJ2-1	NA	CASSKQGALSEQFF	TGTGCCAGCAGCAAACAGGGGGCGCTTAGTGAGCAGTTCTTC